The next 27 T cell receptor beta chains were all read from a single sample in a study of blood T cell repertoires in COVID-19. Here immunoSEQ multiplex PCR was the method, and the copy in TCRdb shows in-frame clones only, minus some. The data hold 250,000 to 300,000 clones, with 86% observed a single time. Sequenced material: peripheral blood. The receptors come from a woman aged 25 to 39 with COVID-19, enrolled during active disease.

This rearrangement joins TRBV7-8 to TRBJ2-7; 8 positions agree with TRBD2. This CDR3 comprises 16 residues. The junction had 15 bases not matched to a gene; V was cut back by 4 bases and J by 7 bases. Germline V CDR1 and CDR2: SGHVS, FQNEAQ. CDR3 in DNA: TGTGCCAGCAGCTCCCCCGGCGGGGGGCTCCCTTTAGAGCAGTACTTC. Protein sequence: CASSSPGGGLPLEQYF.

The chain combines TRBV4-1 with TRBJ1-4; weak D call: TRBD1 (5 bases). This CDR3 contains 18 residues. Germline V gives CDR1 MGHRA, CDR2 YSYEKL. V lost 3 bases and J 4 bases, leaving 21 bases between the germline ends. CDR3 loop: CASSQQPGTRKINEKLFF. CDR3 nucleotides: TGCGCCAGCAGCCAGCAGCCCGGGACTAGAAAAATTAATGAAAAACTGTTTTTT.

This chain uses TRBV29-1 with TRBJ1-2; 8 bases are a match to TRBD1. The CDR3 contains 16 residues. The junction had 14 bases not matched to a gene; V was cut back by 3 bases and J by 5 bases. Germline CDR1 is SQVTM and CDR2 is ANQGSEA. This CDR3 is CSVDPSHRGSEYGYTF. DNA for the CDR3: TGCAGCGTTGATCCGAGCCACAGGGGGAGCGAATATGGCTACACCTTC.

This sequence joins TRBV2 and TRBJ2-3; 7 bases map to TRBD1. The CDR3 has 15 amino acids. V was pared by 5 bases and J by 7 bases, with 12 bases of the junction left unmatched. Germline V CDR1 and CDR2: SNHLY, FYNNEI. For the CDR3, the DNA is TGTGCCAGCAGTAGGACAGGCTTACCACAACATACGCAGTATTTT. The encoded protein is CASSRTGLPQHTQYF.

The CDR3 region has the DNA TGTGCCAGCAGCCCCATCGGGACAGGGGGCCGCGCTTTCTTT. It encodes CASSPIGTGGRAFF. The chain uses TRBV7-2 and TRBJ1-1; 12 nucleotides align to TRBD1. V trimming: 5 bases; J trimming: 11 bases; junction bases outside the gene matches: 9. The CDR3 consists of 14 residues. Germline V gives CDR1 SGHTA, CDR2 FQGNSA.

The gene calls are TRBV6-1 and TRBJ1-6, with 10 positions matching TRBD1. The CDR3 runs 18 residues. V lost 2 bases to trimming and J lost 1 base; unmatched junction nucleotides: 5. The V gene's germline CDR1 is MNHNS and CDR2 SASEGT. The CDR3 DNA follows: TGTGCCAGCAGTGAAATAGGACAGGGGGTGTCCTATAATTCACCCCTCCACTTT. Protein sequence: CASSEIGQGVSYNSPLHF.

The sample holds one count of this clone. The chain links TRBV11-1 to TRBJ1-1, with TRBD1 matching over 7 bases. The CDR3 is 15 residues long. Germline V gene sequence: CDR1 SGHAT, CDR2 FQDESV (reference sequence). V lost 6 bases, J lost 0 bases, and 7 bases stayed unmatched. CDR3 amino acids: CASSNQGGLNTEAFF. The CDR3 DNA reads TGTGCCAGCAGTAATCAGGGGGGCTTGAACACTGAAGCTTTCTTT.

V and J are TRBV30 and TRBJ2-1; 8 positions match TRBD2. J lost 6 bases, V lost 3 bases, and 10 bases had no gene match. This CDR3 is built from 15 residues. CDR1 and CDR2 from the germline V gene are GTSNPN and SVGIG (reference sequence). This CDR3 reads CAWSPVTGGSNEQFF. The CDR3 DNA sequence: TGTGCCTGGAGCCCTGTGACGGGGGGGTCCAATGAGCAGTTCTTC.

V usage is TRBV4-2 and J usage is TRBJ2-2, with 10 bases identical to TRBD2. The J segment lost 4 bases and the V segment lost 4 bases, leaving 6 bases of the junction unmatched. This CDR3 has 16 residues. Germline V gives CDR1 LGHNA, CDR2 YNFKEQ. The CDR3 DNA is TGTGCCAGCAGCCCGATAGCGGGGGGAGGCACCGGGGAGCTGTTTTTT. Its translation is CASSPIAGGGTGELFF.

The rearrangement uses TRBV5-4 and TRBJ2-3, with D possibly matching TRBD2 (5 bases). V dropped 3 bases and J dropped 6 bases, with 23 bases sitting between them. Germline CDR1 SGHNT, CDR2 YYREEE (reference sequence). The CDR3 spans 17 residues. DNA for the CDR3: TGTGCCAGCAGCTCCAAAGCCGACTATGCCTTAACTGATACGCAGTATTTT. Encoded protein: CASSSKADYALTDTQYF. The entire variable domain, with the rest obtained from reference TRBV5-4 and TRBJ2-3, is as follows: ETGVTQSPTHLIKTRGQQVTLRCSSQSGHNTVSWYQQALGQGPQFIFQYYREEENGRGNFPPRFSGLQFPNYSSELNVNALELDDSALYLCASSSKADYALTDTQYFGPGTRLTVL.

The chain is built from TRBV6-6 and TRBJ2-7, with a weak D call TRBD1 (6 bases). V shed 0 bases and J shed 5 bases, with 11 bases lying between them. The CDR3 has 14 amino acids. Looked up from germline, CDR1 is MNHNY and CDR2 is SVGAGI (reference sequence). Here the CDR3 DNA reads TGTGCCAGCAGTTACTCGGCCACAGGGAACGAGCAGTACTTC. It translates to CASSYSATGNEQYF.

The chain links TRBV19 to TRBJ2-6, with D perhaps TRBD1 (5 bases). The V and J ends lost 10 bases and 0 bases respectively, with 16 bases between them. Germline lookup yields CDR1 LNHDA and CDR2 SQIVND (reference sequence). The CDR3 runs 16 residues. The DNA of the CDR3 is TGTGCCACCTCACAGGACCTCCTCTCTGGGGCCAACGTCCTGACTTTC. Translated: CATSQDLLSGANVLTF.

The CDR3 region is CASNGEYHGETQYF. The DNA for the CDR3 is TGTGCCAGCAACGGCGAGTACCACGGGGAGACCCAGTACTTC. The chain has TRBV2 and TRBJ2-5, with D hard to call. The CDR3 runs 14 residues. V lost 7 bases, J lost 5 bases, and 17 bases lay in between. Germline CDR1 SNHLY, CDR2 FYNNEI.

The rearrangement joins TRBV28 to TRBJ1-6; D is uncertain. The CDR3 length is 14 residues. The germline CDR1 and CDR2 sequences are MDHEN and SYDVKM. V lost 7 bases and J lost 9, with 16 bases in between. The CDR3 coding sequence is TGTGCCAGCACCCGAGCGGGTAGAGGTTCACCCCTCCACTTT. Its protein is CASTRAGRGSPLHF.

This chain uses TRBV27 with TRBJ2-7; no firm D call. This CDR3 has 13 residues. Trimming removed 4 bases from V and 0 bases from J, with 7 bases in between. Looked up from germline, CDR1 is MNHEY and CDR2 is SMNVEV (reference sequence). CDR3 residues: CASSSGPSYEQYF. CDR3 DNA: TGTGCCAGCAGTTCTGGGCCCTCCTACGAGCAGTACTTC.

The chain joins TRBV6-2 or TRBV6-3 to TRBJ1-1; no clear D. The CDR3 covers 13 residues. Looked up from germline, CDR1 is MNHEY and CDR2 is SVGEGT. Trimming cost V 4 bases and J 4 bases, with 10 bases left between them. In nucleotides, the CDR3 is TGTGCCAGCAGTTCCCGAGGGTTCACTGAAGCTTTCTTT. Translation: CASSSRGFTEAFF.

The V gene is TRBV19, the J gene TRBJ2-1, with D unresolved. Germline CDR1 reads LNHDA; CDR2 reads SQIVND (reference sequence). Trimming took 5 bases from V and 9 from J, leaving 11 bases between them. The CDR3 has 12 residues. The CDR3 region has the DNA TGTGCCAGTAGTCCTTGGCCGGGTGAGCAGTTCTTC. Translated, it gives CASSPWPGEQFF.

The chain joins TRBV5-4 to TRBJ2-5; 10 positions match TRBD1. CDR3 length: 16 residues. V shed 3 bases, J shed 2 bases, and the junction held 7 bases outside the gene matches. In germline, CDR1 is SGHNT, CDR2 YYREEE (reference sequence). The CDR3 DNA sequence: TGTGCCAGCAGCTCACCCGACAGGGGGCGACAAGAGACCCAGTACTTC. Residues: CASSSPDRGRQETQYF.

J is TRBJ2-7 and V is TRBV6-5, with 7 bases aligning to TRBD1. V dropped 10 bases and J dropped 1; count of bases not matched to a gene: 7. This CDR3 has 13 amino acids. Germline assignment: CDR1 MNHEY and CDR2 SVGAGI. The CDR3 protein is CATNRDRSYEQYF. In nucleotides, the CDR3 is TGTGCCACCAATCGGGACAGATCCTACGAGCAGTACTTC.

This clone was detected once. The gene calls are TRBV6-1 and TRBJ1-2; possibly TRBD1 for D (6 bases). The germline V gene has CDR1 MNHNS and CDR2 SASEGT. CDR3 length: 17 residues. V was cut by 4 bases and J by 0 bases, with 18 bases left in between. The CDR3 loop reads CASSATGLVFPNYGYTF. In DNA form, the CDR3 reads TGTGCCAGCAGTGCCACAGGGTTGGTTTTTCCTAACTATGGCTACACCTTC.

This chain connects TRBV28 to TRBJ2-7, with 8 bases lining up with TRBD2. The CDR3 has 13 amino acids. Germline CDR1 and CDR2: MDHEN and SYDVKM. Germline trimming cut 3 bases from V and 6 bases from J; bases unmatched to any gene: 4. The CDR3 region has the DNA TGTGCCAGCAGTTTCGTCCGGGGGGGCGAGCAGTACTTC. This gives the protein CASSFVRGGEQYF. Looking up the rest from reference TRBV28 and TRBJ2-7 gives the full variable domain: DVKVTQSSRYLVKRTGEKVFLECVQDMDHENMFWYRQDPGLGLRLIYFSYDVKMKEKGDIPEGYSVSREKKERFSLILESASTNQTSMYLCASSFVRGGEQYFGPGTRLTVT.

This chain links TRBV18 with TRBJ1-2; D is ambiguous. CDR3 length: 15 residues. Between the trimmed V and J ends, which lost 0 bases and 4 bases, there was a span of 12 bases. CDR1 KGHSH and CDR2 LQKENI come from the germline V gene. This chain's CDR3 is CASSPPAGSVYGYTF. The CDR3 DNA follows: TGTGCCAGCTCACCACCGGCGGGGTCTGTCTATGGCTACACCTTC.

J is TRBJ2-1 and V is TRBV7-6, with 15 bases lining up with TRBD2. The CDR3 runs to 19 residues. Trimming removed 5 bases from V and 0 bases from J; junction bases left unmatched: 8. Germline V lookup: CDR1 SGHVS, CDR2 FNYEAQ. The CDR3, as DNA: TGTGCCAGCAGCCCGAGGACTAGCGGGGGGGATAGCTCCTACAATGAGCAGTTCTTC. Protein sequence: CASSPRTSGGDSSYNEQFF.

This chain joins TRBV29-1 and TRBJ2-3, with D uncertain. The CDR3 contains 12 residues. V was clipped by 3 bases and J by 0 bases, with 4 bases between them. Germline CDR1 is SQVTM and CDR2 is ANQGSEA. In DNA, the CDR3 is TGCAGCGTTGAGGCAAGCACAGATACGCAGTATTTT. Translating it yields CSVEASTDTQYF.

This clone has just one count. The chain recombines TRBV5-5 with TRBJ2-7, with 8 bases matching TRBD1. The CDR3 loop spans 14 amino acids. J gave up 4 bases and V 3 bases, and 6 bases lay outside the gene matches. In germline, CDR1 is SGHKS, CDR2 YYEKEE (reference sequence). The CDR3 here is CASSYGQGLYEQYF. CDR3 bases: TGTGCCAGCAGCTACGGACAGGGCCTTTACGAGCAGTACTTC.

This sequence joins TRBV12-5 and TRBJ1-2; D not certain. Per germline, CDR1 LGHNT and CDR2 FRNRAP. CDR3 length: 14 amino acids. V was cut by 2 bases and J by 8 bases, with 15 bases left in between. The CDR3 sequence: CASGLKGLPGGYTF. The CDR3 DNA reads as TGTGCTAGTGGTTTGAAGGGTTTGCCGGGGGGCTACACCTTC.

The gene calls are TRBV19 and TRBJ2-3, with 7 nucleotides matching TRBD2. The CDR3 is 14 residues long. The germline gives CDR1 LNHDA, CDR2 SQIVND (reference sequence). V lost 7 bases and J lost 6; bases outside the gene matches: 10. This CDR3 is CASNRLANQDTQYF. As DNA, the CDR3 is TGTGCCAGTAACCGACTAGCCAACCAGGATACGCAGTATTTT.